There are a few counts of the clone carrying this T cell receptor (beta chain). This sample was taken from a study of OX40 agonist ivuxolimab in advanced cancers. The V gene lost 6 bases and the J gene lost 3 bases, with 15 bases spanning the gap. This CDR3 spans 15 amino acids. Germline-derived CDR1 and CDR2 are LNHDA and SQIVND (reference sequence). Here immunoSEQ multiplex PCR was the method, and the copy in TCRdb shows in-frame clones only, minus some. The table shows under 15,000 clones, with about 80% occurring only once. The chain joins TRBV19 to TRBJ1-5, with a weak D call TRBD1 (6 bases). This specimen consisted of CD4+ or CD8+ T cells sorted from blood, obtained in a trial of the OX40 agonist ivuxolimab. The TCR sequence derives from an adult with an advanced solid tumor such as melanoma, head and neck, liver or kidney cancer. The CDR3 protein is CASSETWGLNQPQHF. The DNA of the CDR3 is TGTGCCAGTAGCGAGACGTGGGGGCTCAATCAGCCCCAGCATTTT.